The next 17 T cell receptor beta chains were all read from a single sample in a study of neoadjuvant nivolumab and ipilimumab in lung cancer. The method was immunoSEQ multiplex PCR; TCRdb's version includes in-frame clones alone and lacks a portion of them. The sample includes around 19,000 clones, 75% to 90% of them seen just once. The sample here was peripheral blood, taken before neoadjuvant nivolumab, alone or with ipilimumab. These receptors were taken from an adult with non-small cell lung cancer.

CDR3: CAWSSQVLADEQYF. DNA of the CDR3: TGTGCCTGGAGTTCACAGGTACTAGCGGACGAGCAGTACTTC. The V call is TRBV30, the J call TRBJ2-7, with 8 bases matching TRBD2. CDR1 is GTSNPN, CDR2 SVGIG, per germline (reference sequence). CDR3 size: 14 residues. V shed 2 bases, J shed 5 bases, and the junction held 8 bases outside the gene matches.

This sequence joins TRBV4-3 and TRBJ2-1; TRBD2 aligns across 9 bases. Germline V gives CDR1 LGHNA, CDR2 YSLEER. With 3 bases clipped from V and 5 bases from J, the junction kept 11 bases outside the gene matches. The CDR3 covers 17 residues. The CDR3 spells CASSHTLAGVGDNEQFF. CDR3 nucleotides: TGCGCCAGCAGCCATACCTTAGCGGGAGTCGGGGACAATGAGCAGTTCTTC.

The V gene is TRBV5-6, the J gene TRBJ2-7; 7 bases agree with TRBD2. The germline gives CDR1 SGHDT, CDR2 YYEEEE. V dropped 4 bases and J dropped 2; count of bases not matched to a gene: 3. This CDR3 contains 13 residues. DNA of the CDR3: TGTGCCAGCAGCACGGGACTAACCTACGAGCAGTACTTC. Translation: CASSTGLTYEQYF.

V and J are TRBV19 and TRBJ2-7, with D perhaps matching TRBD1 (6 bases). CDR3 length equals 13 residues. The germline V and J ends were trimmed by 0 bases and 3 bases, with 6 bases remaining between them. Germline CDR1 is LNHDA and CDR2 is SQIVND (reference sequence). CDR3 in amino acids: CASSIEQGYEQYF. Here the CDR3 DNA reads TGTGCCAGTAGTATAGAACAGGGCTACGAGCAGTACTTC.

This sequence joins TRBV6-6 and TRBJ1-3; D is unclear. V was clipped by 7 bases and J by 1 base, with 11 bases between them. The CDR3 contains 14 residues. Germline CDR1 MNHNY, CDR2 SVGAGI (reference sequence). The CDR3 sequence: CASTPVDSGNTIYF. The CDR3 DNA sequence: TGTGCCAGCACCCCTGTCGATTCTGGAAACACCATATATTTT.

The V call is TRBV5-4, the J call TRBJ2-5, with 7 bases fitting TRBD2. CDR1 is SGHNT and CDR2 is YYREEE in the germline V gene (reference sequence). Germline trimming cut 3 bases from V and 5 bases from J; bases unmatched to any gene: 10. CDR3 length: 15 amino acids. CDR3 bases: TGTGCCAGCAGCTCGGCGAGCGGGGTTTGGGAGACCCAGTACTTC. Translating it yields CASSSASGVWETQYF.

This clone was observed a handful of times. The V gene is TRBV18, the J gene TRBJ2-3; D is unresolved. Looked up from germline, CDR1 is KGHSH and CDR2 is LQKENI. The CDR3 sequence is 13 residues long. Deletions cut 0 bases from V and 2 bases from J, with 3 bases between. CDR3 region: CASSPPYTDTQYF. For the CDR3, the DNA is TGTGCCAGCTCACCACCGTACACAGATACGCAGTATTTT.

The CDR3 coding sequence is TGCGCCAGCAGCTTGGCCTGGCGGGAGCCCTACGAGCAGTACTTC. Translating gives CASSLAWREPYEQYF. This chain links TRBV5-1 with TRBJ2-7; 7 positions agree with TRBD2. In germline, CDR1 is SGHRS, CDR2 YFSETQ. V lost 0 bases and J lost 2; bases outside the gene matches: 5. There are 15 residues in the CDR3.

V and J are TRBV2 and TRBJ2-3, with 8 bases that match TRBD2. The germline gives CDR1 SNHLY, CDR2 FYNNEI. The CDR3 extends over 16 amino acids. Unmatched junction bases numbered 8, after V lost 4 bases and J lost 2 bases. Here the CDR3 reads CASSVTSGGPTDTQYF. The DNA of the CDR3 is TGTGCCAGCAGTGTTACCAGCGGGGGTCCCACAGATACGCAGTATTTT.

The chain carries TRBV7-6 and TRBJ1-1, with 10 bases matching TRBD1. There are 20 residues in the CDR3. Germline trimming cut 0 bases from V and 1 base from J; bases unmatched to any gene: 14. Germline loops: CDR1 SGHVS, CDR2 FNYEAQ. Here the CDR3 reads CASSLALTTGTGVSNTEAFF. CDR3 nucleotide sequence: TGTGCCAGCAGCTTAGCGCTAACTACCGGGACAGGGGTGTCGAACACTGAAGCTTTCTTT.

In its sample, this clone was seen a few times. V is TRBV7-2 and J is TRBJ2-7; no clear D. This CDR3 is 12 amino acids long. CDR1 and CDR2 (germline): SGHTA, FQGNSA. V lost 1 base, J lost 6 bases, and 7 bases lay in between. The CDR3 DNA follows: TGTGCCAGCAGCTTAGATATAGGCGAGCAGTACTTC. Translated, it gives CASSLDIGEQYF. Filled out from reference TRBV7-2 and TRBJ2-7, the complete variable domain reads GAGVSQSPSNKVTEKGKDVELRCDPISGHTALYWYRQSLGQGLEFLIYFQGNSAPDKSGLPSDRFSAERTGGSVSTLTIQRTQQEDSAVYLCASSLDIGEQYFGPGTRLTVT.

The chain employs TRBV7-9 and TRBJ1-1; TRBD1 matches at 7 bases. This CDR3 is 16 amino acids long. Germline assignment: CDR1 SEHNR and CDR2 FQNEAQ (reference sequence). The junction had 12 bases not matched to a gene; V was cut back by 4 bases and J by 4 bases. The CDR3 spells CASSSHRGRGGTEAFF. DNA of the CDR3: TGTGCCAGCAGCTCGCACAGGGGAAGGGGTGGCACTGAAGCTTTCTTT.

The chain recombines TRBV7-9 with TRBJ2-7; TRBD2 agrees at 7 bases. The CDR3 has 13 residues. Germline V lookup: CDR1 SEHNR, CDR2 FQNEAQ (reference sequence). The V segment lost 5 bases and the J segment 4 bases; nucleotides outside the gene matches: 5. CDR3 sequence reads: CASSPSSGYEQYF. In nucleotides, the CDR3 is TGTGCCAGCAGCCCCTCTAGCGGATACGAGCAGTACTTC. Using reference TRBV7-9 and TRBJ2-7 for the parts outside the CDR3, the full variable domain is DTGVSQNPRHKITKRGQNVTFRCDPISEHNRLYWYRQTLGQGPEFLTYFQNEAQLEKSRLLSDRFSAERPKGSFSTLEIQRTEQGDSAMYLCASSPSSGYEQYFGPGTRLTVT.

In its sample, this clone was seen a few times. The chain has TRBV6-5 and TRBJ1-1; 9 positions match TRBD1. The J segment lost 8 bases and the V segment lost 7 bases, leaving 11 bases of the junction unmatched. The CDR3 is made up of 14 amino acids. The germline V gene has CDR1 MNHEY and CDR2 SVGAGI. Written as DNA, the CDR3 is TGTGCCAGCACACACCGGACAGGGGCCAGGGAAGCTTTCTTT. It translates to CASTHRTGAREAFF.

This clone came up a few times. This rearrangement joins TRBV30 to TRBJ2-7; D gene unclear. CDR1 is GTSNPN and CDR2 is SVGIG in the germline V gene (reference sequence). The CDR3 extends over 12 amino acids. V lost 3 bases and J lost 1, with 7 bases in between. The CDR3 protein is CAWRDFSYEQYF. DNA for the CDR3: TGTGCCTGGAGAGATTTTTCCTACGAGCAGTACTTC.

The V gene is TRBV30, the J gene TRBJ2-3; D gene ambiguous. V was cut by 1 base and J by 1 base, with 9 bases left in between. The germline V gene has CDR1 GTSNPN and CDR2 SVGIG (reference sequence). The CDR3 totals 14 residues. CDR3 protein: CAWSGDRGTDTQYF. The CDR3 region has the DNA TGTGCCTGGAGTGGAGACCGAGGCACAGATACGCAGTATTTT.

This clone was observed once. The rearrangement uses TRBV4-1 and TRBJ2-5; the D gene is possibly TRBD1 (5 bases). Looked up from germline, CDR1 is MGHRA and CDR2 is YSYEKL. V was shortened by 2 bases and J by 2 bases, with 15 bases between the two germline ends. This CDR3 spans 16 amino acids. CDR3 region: CASSQTLSAGQETQYF. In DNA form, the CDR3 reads TGCGCCAGCAGCCAAACCCTATCGGCAGGGCAAGAGACCCAGTACTTC.